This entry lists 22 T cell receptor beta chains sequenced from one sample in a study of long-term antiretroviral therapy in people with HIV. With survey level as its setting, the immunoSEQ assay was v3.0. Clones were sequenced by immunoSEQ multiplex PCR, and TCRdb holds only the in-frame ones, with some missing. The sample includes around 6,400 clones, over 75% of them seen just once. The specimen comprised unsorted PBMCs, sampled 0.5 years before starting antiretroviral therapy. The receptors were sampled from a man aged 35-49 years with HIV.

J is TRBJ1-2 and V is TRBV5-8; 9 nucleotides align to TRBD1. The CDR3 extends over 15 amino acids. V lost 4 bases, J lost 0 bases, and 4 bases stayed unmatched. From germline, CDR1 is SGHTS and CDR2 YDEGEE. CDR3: CASSPRTGANYGYTF. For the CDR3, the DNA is TGTGCCAGCAGCCCCCGGACAGGGGCTAACTATGGCTACACCTTC.

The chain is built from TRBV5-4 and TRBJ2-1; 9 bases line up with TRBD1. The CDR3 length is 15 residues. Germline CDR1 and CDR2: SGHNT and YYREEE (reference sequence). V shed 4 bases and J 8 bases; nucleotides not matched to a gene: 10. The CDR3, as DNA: TGTGCCAGCAGCCCAGACAGGGGGAACTTCCATGAGCAGTTCTTC. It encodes CASSPDRGNFHEQFF.

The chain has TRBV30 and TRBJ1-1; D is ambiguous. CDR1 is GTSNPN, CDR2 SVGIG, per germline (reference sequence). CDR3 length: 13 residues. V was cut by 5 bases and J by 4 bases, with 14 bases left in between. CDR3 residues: CAWEPGYGTEAFF. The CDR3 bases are TGTGCCTGGGAACCGGGGTACGGCACTGAAGCTTTCTTT.

The CDR3 spells CASSSQGVGQPQHF. The DNA for the CDR3 is TGTGCCAGCAGTTCCCAGGGCGTCGGTCAGCCCCAGCATTTT. The J gene is TRBJ1-5, the V gene TRBV6-5; D is possibly TRBD1 (5 bases). V was trimmed by 4 bases and J by 6 bases, leaving 13 bases between them. This CDR3 region has 14 residues. Germline values: CDR1 MNHEY, CDR2 SVGAGI.

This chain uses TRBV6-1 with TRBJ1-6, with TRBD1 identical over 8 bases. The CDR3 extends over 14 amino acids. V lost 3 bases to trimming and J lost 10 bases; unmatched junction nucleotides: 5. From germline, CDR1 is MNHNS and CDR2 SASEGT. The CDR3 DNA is TGTGCCAGCAGTGATGACAGGGGCGGATCACCCCTCCACTTT. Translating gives CASSDDRGGSPLHF.

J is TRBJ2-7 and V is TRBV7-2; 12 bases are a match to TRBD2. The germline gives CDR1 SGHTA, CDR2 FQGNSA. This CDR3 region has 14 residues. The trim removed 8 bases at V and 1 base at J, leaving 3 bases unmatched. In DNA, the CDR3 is TGTGCCAGCCTCCTAGCGGGGGGGTCCTACGAGCAGTACTTC. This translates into CASLLAGGSYEQYF.

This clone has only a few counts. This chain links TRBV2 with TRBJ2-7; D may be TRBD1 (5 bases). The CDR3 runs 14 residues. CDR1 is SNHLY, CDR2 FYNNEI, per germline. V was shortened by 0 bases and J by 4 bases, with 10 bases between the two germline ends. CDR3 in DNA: TGTGCCAGCAGTGAAGCGCTGGCAGGGTACGAGCAGTACTTC. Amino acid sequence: CASSEALAGYEQYF.

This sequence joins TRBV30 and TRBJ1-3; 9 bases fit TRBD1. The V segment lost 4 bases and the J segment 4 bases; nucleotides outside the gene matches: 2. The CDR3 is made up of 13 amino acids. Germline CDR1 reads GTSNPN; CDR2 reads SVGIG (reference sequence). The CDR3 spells CAWTQGAGNTIYF. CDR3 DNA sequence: TGTGCCTGGACACAGGGGGCCGGAAACACCATATATTTT.

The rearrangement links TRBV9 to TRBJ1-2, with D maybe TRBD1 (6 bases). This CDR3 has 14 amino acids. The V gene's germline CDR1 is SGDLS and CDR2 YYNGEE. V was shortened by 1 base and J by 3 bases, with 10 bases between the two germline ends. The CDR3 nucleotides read TGTGCCAGCAGCGTAAGGGACAAAGACTATGGCTACACCTTC. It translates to CASSVRDKDYGYTF.

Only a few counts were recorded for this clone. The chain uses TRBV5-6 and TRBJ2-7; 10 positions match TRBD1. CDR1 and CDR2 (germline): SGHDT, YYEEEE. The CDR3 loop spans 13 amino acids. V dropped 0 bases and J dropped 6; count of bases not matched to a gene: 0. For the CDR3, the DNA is TGTGCCAGCAGCTTGGGGACAGGGGGCGAGCAGTACTTC. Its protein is CASSLGTGGEQYF.

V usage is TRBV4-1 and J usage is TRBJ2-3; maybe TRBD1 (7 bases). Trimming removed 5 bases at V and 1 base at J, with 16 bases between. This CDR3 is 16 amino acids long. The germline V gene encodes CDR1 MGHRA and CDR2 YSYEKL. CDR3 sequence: CASSFRGTGGTDTQYF. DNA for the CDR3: TGCGCCAGCAGCTTCAGGGGGACTGGGGGCACAGATACGCAGTATTTT.

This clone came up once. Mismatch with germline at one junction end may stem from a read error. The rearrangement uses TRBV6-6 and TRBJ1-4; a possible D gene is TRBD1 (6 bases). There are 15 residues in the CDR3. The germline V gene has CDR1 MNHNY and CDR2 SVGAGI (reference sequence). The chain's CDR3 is CASSDSKGVAEKLFF. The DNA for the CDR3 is TGTGCCAGCAGTGACTCCAAGGGGGTGGCTGAAAAACTGTTTTTT.

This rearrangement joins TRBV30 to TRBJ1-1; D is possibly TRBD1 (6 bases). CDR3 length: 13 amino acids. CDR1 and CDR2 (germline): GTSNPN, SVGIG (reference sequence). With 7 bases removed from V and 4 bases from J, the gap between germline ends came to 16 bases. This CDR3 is CAFRDTVRTEAFF. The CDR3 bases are TGTGCCTTCCGGGACACGGTACGCACTGAAGCTTTCTTT.

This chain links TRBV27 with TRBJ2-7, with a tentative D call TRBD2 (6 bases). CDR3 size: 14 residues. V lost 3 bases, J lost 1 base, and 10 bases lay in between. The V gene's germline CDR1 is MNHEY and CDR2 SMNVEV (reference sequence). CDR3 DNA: TGTGCCAGCAGTTTCGGGAGCGGATCCTACGAGCAGTACTTC. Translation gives CASSFGSGSYEQYF.

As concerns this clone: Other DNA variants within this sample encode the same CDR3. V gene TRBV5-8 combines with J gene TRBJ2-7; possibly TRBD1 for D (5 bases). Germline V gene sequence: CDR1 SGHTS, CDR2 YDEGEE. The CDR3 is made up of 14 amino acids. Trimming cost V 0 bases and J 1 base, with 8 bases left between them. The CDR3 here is CASSLDRLSYEQYF. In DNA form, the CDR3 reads TGTGCCAGCAGCTTGGACAGGCTGTCCTACGAGCAGTACTTC.

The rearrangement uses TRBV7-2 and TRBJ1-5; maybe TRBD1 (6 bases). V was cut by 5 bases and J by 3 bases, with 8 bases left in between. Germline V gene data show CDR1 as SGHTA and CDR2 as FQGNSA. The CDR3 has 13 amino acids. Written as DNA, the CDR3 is TGTGCCAGCAGCAGGGGGGCCAATCAGCCCCAGCATTTT. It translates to CASSRGANQPQHF. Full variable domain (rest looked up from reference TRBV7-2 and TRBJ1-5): GAGVSQSPSNKVTEKGKDVELRCDPISGHTALYWYRQSLGQGLEFLIYFQGNSAPDKSGLPSDRFSAERTGGSVSTLTIQRTQQEDSAVYLCASSRGANQPQHFGDGTRLSIL.

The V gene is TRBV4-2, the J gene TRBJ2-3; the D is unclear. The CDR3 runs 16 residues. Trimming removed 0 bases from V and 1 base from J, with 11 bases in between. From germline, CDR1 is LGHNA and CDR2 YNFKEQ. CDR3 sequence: CASSQDPGRGTDTQYF. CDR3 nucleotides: TGTGCCAGCAGCCAAGACCCCGGACGGGGCACAGATACGCAGTATTTT.

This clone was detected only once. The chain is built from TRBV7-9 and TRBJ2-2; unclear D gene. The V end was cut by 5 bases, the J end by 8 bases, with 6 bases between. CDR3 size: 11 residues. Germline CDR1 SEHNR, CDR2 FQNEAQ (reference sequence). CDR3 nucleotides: TGTGCCAGCAGCGTTAGTGGGGAGCTGTTTTTT. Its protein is CASSVSGELFF. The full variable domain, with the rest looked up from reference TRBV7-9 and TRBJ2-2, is DTGVSQNPRHKITKRGQNVTFRCDPISEHNRLYWYRQTLGQGPEFLTYFQNEAQLEKSRLLSDRFSAERPKGSFSTLEIQRTEQGDSAMYLCASSVSGELFFGEGSRLTVL.

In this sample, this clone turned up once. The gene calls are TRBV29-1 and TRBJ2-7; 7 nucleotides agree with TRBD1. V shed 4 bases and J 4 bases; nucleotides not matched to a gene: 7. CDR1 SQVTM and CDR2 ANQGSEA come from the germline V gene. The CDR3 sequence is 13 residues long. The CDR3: CSVGRAGGYEQYF. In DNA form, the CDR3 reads TGCAGCGTTGGTCGAGCAGGGGGATACGAGCAGTACTTC.

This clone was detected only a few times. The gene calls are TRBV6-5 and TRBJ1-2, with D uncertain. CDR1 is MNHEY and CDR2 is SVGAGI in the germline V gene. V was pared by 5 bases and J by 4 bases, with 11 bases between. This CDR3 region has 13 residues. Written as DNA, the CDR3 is TGTGCCAGCAGTGAGGGTGTCGGCTATGGCTACACCTTC. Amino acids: CASSEGVGYGYTF.

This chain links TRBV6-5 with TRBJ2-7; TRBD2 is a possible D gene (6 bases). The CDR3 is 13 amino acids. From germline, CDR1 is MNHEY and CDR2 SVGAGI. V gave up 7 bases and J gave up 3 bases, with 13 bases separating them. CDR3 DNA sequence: TGTGCCAGCACCCCGGGGGACCTCTACGAGCAGTACTTC. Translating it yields CASTPGDLYEQYF.

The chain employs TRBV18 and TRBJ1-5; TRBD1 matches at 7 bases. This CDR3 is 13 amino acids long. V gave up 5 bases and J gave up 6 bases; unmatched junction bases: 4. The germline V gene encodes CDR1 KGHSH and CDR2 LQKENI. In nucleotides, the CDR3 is TGTGCCAGCTCATCAGGGGGGGTTCAGCCCCAGCATTTT. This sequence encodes CASSSGGVQPQHF.